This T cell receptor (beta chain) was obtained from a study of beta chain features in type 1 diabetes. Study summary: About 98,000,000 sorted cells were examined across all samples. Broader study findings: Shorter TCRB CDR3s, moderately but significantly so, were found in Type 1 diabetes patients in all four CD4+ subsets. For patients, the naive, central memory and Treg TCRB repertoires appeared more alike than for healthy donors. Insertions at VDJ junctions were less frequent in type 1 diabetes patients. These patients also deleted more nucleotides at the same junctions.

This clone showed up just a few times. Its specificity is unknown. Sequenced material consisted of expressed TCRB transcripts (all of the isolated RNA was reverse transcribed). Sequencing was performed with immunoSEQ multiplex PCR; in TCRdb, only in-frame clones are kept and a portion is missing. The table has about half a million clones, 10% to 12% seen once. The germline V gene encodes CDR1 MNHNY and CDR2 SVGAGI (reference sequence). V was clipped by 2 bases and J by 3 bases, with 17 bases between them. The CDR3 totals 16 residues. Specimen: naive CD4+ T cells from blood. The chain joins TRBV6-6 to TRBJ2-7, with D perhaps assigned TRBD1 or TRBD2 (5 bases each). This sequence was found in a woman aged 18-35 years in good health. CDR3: CASSYRSRGYGYEQYV. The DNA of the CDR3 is TGTGCCAGCAGTTACCGGTCACGGGGCTACGGCTACGAGCAGTACGTC.